Below are 24 T cell receptor beta chains sequenced from a single sample in a study of CD8+CD57+ T cells in acquired aplastic anemia. Patients who underwent sequencing had shown CD8+CD57+ cell expansion by flow cytometry. Genomic DNA constituted the template upon which TCR beta VDJ and CDR3 profiling was performed. TCRdb recomputed calls from the reads with MiXCR, one row per CDR3 protein. The sample holds 150,000 to 200,000 distinct CDR3 sequences, 71% seen once. Sequencing was performed on sorted CD4+, CD8+, or CD8+CD57+ T cells (not recorded which) from PBMCs. These receptor sequences come from a human donor with aplastic anemia.

The chain links TRBV10-3 to TRBJ2-7; possibly TRBD2 for D (6 bases). V was cut by 10 bases and J by 6 bases, with 16 bases left in between. Per germline, CDR1 ENHRY and CDR2 SYGVKD. This CDR3 is 12 amino acids long. DNA of the CDR3: TGTGCCAGCACCCAATGGGGAGGCGAGCAGTACTTC. Translating it yields CASTQWGGEQYF.

This clonotype is a singleton in its sample. J is TRBJ2-3 and V is TRBV20-1; 7 bases line up with TRBD2. Per germline, CDR1 DFQATT and CDR2 SNEGSKA (reference sequence). The length of the CDR3 is 15 residues. With V trimmed by 7 bases and J by 0 bases, 10 bases remained unmatched. CDR3: CSVRASGLSTDTQYF. DNA for the CDR3: TGCAGTGTTAGGGCTAGCGGTCTTAGCACAGATACGCAGTATTTT.

The V and J genes are TRBV29-1 and TRBJ2-2; 7 bases line up with TRBD1. V dropped 6 bases and J dropped 0; count of bases not matched to a gene: 4. The CDR3 covers 14 residues. Looked up from germline, CDR1 is SQVTM and CDR2 is ANQGSEA. CDR3 in amino acids: CSVTGTANTGELFF. The DNA of the CDR3 is TGCAGCGTGACGGGGACAGCGAACACCGGGGAGCTGTTTTTT.

This chain links TRBV29-1 with TRBJ1-1; D remains ambiguous. The germline V gene encodes CDR1 SQVTM and CDR2 ANQGSEA. The ends were cut back, 1 base at V and 1 base at J, with 1 base in the middle. This CDR3 is 11 amino acids long. As DNA, the CDR3 is TGCAGCGTTGAAGGGAACACTGAAGCTTTCTTT. This gives the protein CSVEGNTEAFF.

This clonotype has more than one count but fewer than ten. V gene TRBV27 combines with J gene TRBJ2-3; possible D gene TRBD1, 6 bases. The CDR3 consists of 15 residues. The V gene's germline CDR1 is MNHEY and CDR2 SMNVEV (reference sequence). V lost 6 bases and J lost 1, with 14 bases in between. In DNA, the CDR3 is TGTGCCAGCAGCCAGGGGATCGGGCGCACAGATACGCAGTATTTT. This gives the protein CASSQGIGRTDTQYF.

The CDR3 nucleotides are TGCAGCGTCGCCGACAGGGCTTCTCTTGGCTACACCTTC. Amino acid sequence: CSVADRASLGYTF. The chain uses TRBV29-1 and TRBJ1-2, with 7 bases matching TRBD1. In germline, CDR1 is SQVTM, CDR2 ANQGSEA. This CDR3 contains 13 residues. Losses at the gene ends were 6 bases for V and 7 bases for J; bases not matched to a gene: 11.

V gene TRBV7-9 combines with J gene TRBJ2-2, with TRBD2 as a possible D gene (5 bases). With 3 bases removed from V and 3 bases from J, the gap between germline ends came to 11 bases. CDR3 length: 15 residues. The V gene's germline CDR1 is SEHNR and CDR2 FQNEAQ (reference sequence). CDR3 sequence reads: CASSLAGWDTGELFF. CDR3 bases: TGTGCCAGCAGCTTGGCGGGTTGGGACACCGGGGAGCTGTTTTTT.

This chain joins TRBV7-2 and TRBJ2-7; TRBD1 matches 9 bases. CDR1 SGHTA and CDR2 FQGNSA come from the germline V gene. The CDR3 spans 14 residues. V lost 5 bases to trimming and J lost 10 bases; unmatched junction nucleotides: 12. Here the CDR3 reads CASSPNRGLTEQYF. The DNA of the CDR3 is TGTGCCAGCAGCCCCAACAGGGGGCTTACCGAACAGTACTTC.

This clonotype was detected only a few times. The chain employs TRBV7-9 and TRBJ1-2, with a tentative D call TRBD1 (5 bases). The CDR3 has 16 residues. The V gene lost 1 base and the J gene lost 4 bases, with 16 bases spanning the gap. Germline values: CDR1 SEHNR, CDR2 FQNEAQ (reference sequence). The CDR3 coding sequence is TGTGCCAGCAGCTTAGTTCGGGGCAGTCCTTCCTATGGCTACACCTTC. The encoded protein is CASSLVRGSPSYGYTF.

The chain joins TRBV7-2 to TRBJ1-5, with unresolved D. CDR3 length: 13 amino acids. V dropped 1 base and J dropped 7 bases, with 8 bases sitting between them. Germline V gives CDR1 SGHTA, CDR2 FQGNSA. Here the CDR3 reads CASSLGWRQPQHF. CDR3 nucleotide sequence: TGTGCCAGCAGCTTAGGTTGGCGGCAGCCCCAGCATTTT.

The sample holds one count of this clonotype. The chain has TRBV10-3 and TRBJ2-7, with TRBD2 matching over 7 bases. Germline V gene sequence: CDR1 ENHRY, CDR2 SYGVKD. V trimming: 6 bases; J trimming: 0 bases; junction bases outside the gene matches: 8. The CDR3 totals 15 residues. The DNA for the CDR3 is TGTGCCATCAGCGGAACTCGGGGGGACTCCTACGAGCAGTACTTC. Translation: CAISGTRGDSYEQYF.

The rearrangement links TRBV7-2 to TRBJ1-2; D call uncertain. Germline values: CDR1 SGHTA, CDR2 FQGNSA. The length of the CDR3 is 13 residues. The V end lost 5 bases, the J end lost 0 bases, and 7 bases lay between the germline ends. CDR3 loop: CASSKTTNYGYTF. Written as DNA, the CDR3 is TGTGCCAGCAGCAAGACTACTAACTATGGCTACACCTTC.

The chain has TRBV12-3 or TRBV12-4 and TRBJ1-1; D remains unclear. This CDR3 has 15 amino acids. V lost 6 bases and J 5 bases, leaving 19 bases between the germline ends. CDR3 sequence reads: CASSYLGRGWTEAFF. CDR3 DNA sequence: TGTGCCAGCAGCTACCTTGGACGGGGTTGGACTGAAGCTTTCTTT.

This clonotype was detected only once. The V and J genes are TRBV7-2 and TRBJ2-1; D assignment may be TRBD1 or TRBD2 (6 bases each). The germline gives CDR1 SGHTA, CDR2 FQGNSA. The CDR3 sequence is 15 residues long. V was pared by 1 base and J by 4 bases, with 11 bases between. The DNA for the CDR3 is TGTGCCAGCAGCTTAGGCGGGGACATGTACAATGAGCAGTTCTTC. Translated, it gives CASSLGGDMYNEQFF.

This clonotype has more than one count but fewer than ten. The CDR3 region has the DNA TGCGCCAGCAGCTTGGGAAGGGAAGATGGCTACACCTTC. Translated, it gives CASSLGREDGYTF. This chain uses TRBV5-1 with TRBJ1-2; D gene unclear. The CDR3 has 13 amino acids. V was pared by 0 bases and J by 6 bases, with 9 bases between. Looked up from germline, CDR1 is SGHRS and CDR2 is YFSETQ.

The J gene is TRBJ2-7, the V gene TRBV7-2; 9 nucleotides align to TRBD1. CDR3 length: 15 amino acids. V was clipped by 4 bases and J by 5 bases; unmatched bases: 9. The V gene's germline CDR1 is SGHTA and CDR2 FQGNSA. Here the CDR3 DNA reads TGTGCCAGCAGCTGGAAAGGACAGGGGACCCACGAGCAGTACTTC. Translated: CASSWKGQGTHEQYF. Complete variable domain (other parts from reference TRBV7-2 and TRBJ2-7): GAGVSQSPSNKVTEKGKDVELRCDPISGHTALYWYRQSLGQGLEFLIYFQGNSAPDKSGLPSDRFSAERTGGSVSTLTIQRTQQEDSAVYLCASSWKGQGTHEQYFGPGTRLTVT.

The rearrangement uses TRBV2 and TRBJ1-1; 8 bases match TRBD1. This CDR3 spans 14 amino acids. Germline lookup yields CDR1 SNHLY and CDR2 FYNNEI. V lost 11 bases to trimming and J lost 5 bases; unmatched junction nucleotides: 13. In DNA form, the CDR3 reads TGTGCCGGCAACCTAATACAGGGGGGGACTGAAGCTTTCTTT. As protein: CAGNLIQGGTEAFF.

The chain links TRBV20-1 to TRBJ2-4; the D gene is possibly TRBD2 (5 bases). CDR1 and CDR2 from the germline V gene are DFQATT and SNEGSKA (reference sequence). This CDR3 has 18 amino acids. Between the trimmed V and J ends, which lost 1 base and 1 base, there was a span of 20 bases. The CDR3: CSARAPGGSRGAKNIQYF. Written as DNA, the CDR3 is TGCAGTGCTAGAGCCCCGGGCGGGTCGCGTGGGGCCAAAAACATTCAGTACTTC.

V gene TRBV7-9 combines with J gene TRBJ2-3, with 10 bases fitting TRBD1. This CDR3 contains 16 residues. The junction had 11 bases not matched to a gene; V was cut back by 4 bases and J by 7 bases. Germline assignment: CDR1 SEHNR and CDR2 FQNEAQ (reference sequence). This CDR3 is CASSYPTDRGQNTQYF. Here the CDR3 DNA reads TGTGCCAGCAGCTACCCAACCGACAGGGGGCAAAATACGCAGTATTTT.

The chain joins TRBV5-6 to TRBJ2-7; 11 bases agree with TRBD1. V was clipped by 4 bases and J by 4 bases; unmatched bases: 7. This CDR3 region has 15 residues. Germline CDR1 reads SGHDT; CDR2 reads YYEEEE. DNA of the CDR3: TGTGCCAGCAGCGAGGAAGGGACAGGGGGGTACGAGCAGTACTTC. As protein: CASSEEGTGGYEQYF.

The chain links TRBV7-2 to TRBJ1-1, with TRBD1 identical over 9 bases. The CDR3 is 14 amino acids. V gave up 5 bases and J gave up 4 bases; unmatched junction bases: 5. The V gene's germline CDR1 is SGHTA and CDR2 FQGNSA. CDR3 sequence (DNA): TGTGCCAGCAGCCCCGGGACAGGGAGCACTGAAGCTTTCTTT. Residues: CASSPGTGSTEAFF.

This clonotype has ten or more counts. A junction boundary mismatches the germline segment, possibly from a read error. The genes are TRBV10-2 and TRBJ2-1; tentatively, D is TRBD1 or TRBD2 (6 bases each). The CDR3 consists of 10 residues. CDR1 WSHSY and CDR2 SAAADI come from the germline V gene. The CDR3 nucleotides read TGTGTCACGGGGGCCGGGGAGCAGTTCTTC. Translated, it gives CVTGAGEQFF.

The rearrangement joins TRBV15 to TRBJ1-1, with TRBD1 as a possible D gene (6 bases). The V and J ends lost 2 bases and 3 bases respectively, with 10 bases between them. The CDR3 covers 14 residues. Looked up from germline, CDR1 is LNHNV and CDR2 is YYDKDF (reference sequence). Here the CDR3 DNA reads TGTGCCACCAGCAGAAGACAGGTAGACACTGAAGCTTTCTTT. Translating it yields CATSRRQVDTEAFF.

The genes are TRBV10-3 and TRBJ1-2; perhaps TRBD1 as D (6 bases). Germline V gene sequence: CDR1 ENHRY, CDR2 SYGVKD. Between the trimmed V and J ends, which lost 4 bases and 5 bases, there was a span of 17 bases. The CDR3 has 15 residues. CDR3 sequence: CAISVEMGAGYGYTF. The CDR3 DNA follows: TGTGCCATCAGTGTCGAGATGGGGGCTGGGTATGGCTACACCTTC.